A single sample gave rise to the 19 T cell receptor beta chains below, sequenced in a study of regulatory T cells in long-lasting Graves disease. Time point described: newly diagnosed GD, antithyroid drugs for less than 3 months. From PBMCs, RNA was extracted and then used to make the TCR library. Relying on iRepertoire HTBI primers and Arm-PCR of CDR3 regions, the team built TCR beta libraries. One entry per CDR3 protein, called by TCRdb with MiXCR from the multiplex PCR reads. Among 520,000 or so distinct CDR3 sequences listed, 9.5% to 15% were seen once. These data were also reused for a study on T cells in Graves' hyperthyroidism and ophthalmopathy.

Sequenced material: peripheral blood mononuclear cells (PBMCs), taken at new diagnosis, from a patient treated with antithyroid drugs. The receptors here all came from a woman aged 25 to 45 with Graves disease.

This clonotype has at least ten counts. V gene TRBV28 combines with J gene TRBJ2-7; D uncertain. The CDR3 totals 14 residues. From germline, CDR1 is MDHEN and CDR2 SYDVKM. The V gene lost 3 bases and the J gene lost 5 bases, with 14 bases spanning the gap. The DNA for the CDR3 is TGTGCCAGCAGTTTTCGGATGCGCCCCCACGAGCAGTACTTC. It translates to CASSFRMRPHEQYF.

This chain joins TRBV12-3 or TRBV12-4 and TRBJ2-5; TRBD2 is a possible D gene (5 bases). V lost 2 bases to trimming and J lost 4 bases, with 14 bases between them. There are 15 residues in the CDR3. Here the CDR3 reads CASSLSSGFGETQYF. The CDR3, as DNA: TGTGCCAGCAGTTTATCCTCGGGGTTCGGAGAGACCCAGTACTTC.

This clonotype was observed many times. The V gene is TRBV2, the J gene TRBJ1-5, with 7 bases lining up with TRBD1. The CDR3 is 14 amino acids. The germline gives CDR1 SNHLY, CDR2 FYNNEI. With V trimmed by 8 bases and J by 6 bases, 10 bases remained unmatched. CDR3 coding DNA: TGTGCCAGCGTCCGGGACAGCGCCGGTCAGCCCCAGCATTTT. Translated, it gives CASVRDSAGQPQHF.

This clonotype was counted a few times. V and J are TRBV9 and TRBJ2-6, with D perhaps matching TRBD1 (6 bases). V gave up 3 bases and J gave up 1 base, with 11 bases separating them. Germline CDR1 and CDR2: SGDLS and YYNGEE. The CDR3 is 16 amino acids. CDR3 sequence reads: CASSGYRDSGANVLTF. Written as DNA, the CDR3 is TGTGCCAGCAGCGGCTACAGGGATTCTGGGGCCAACGTCCTGACTTTC. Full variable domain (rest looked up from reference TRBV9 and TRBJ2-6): DSGVTQTPKHLITATGQRVTLRCSPRSGDLSVYWYQQSLDQGLQFLIQYYNGEERAKGNILERFSAQQFPDLHSELNLSSLELGDSALYFCASSGYRDSGANVLTFGAGSRLTVL.

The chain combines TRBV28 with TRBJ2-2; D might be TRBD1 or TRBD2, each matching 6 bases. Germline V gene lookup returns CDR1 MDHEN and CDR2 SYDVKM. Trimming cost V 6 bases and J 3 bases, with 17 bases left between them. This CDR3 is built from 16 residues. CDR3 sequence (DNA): TGTGCCAGCAGCCCCATCGAGGGGGAGGACACCGGGGAGCTGTTTTTT. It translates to CASSPIEGEDTGELFF.

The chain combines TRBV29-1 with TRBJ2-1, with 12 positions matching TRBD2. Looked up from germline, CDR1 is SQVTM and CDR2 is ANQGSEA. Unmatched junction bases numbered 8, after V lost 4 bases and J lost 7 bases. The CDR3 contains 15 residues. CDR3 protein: CSVAQLAGGKNEQFF. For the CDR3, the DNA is TGCAGCGTTGCCCAACTAGCGGGAGGAAAAAATGAGCAGTTCTTC.

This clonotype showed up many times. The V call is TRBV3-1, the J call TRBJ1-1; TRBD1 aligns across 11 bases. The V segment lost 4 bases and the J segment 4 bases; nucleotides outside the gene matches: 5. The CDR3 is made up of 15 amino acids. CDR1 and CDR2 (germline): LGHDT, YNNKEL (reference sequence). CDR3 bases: TGTGCCAGCAGCCCCGGACAGGGGGCGCGCACTGAAGCTTTCTTT. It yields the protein CASSPGQGARTEAFF.

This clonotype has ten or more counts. The DNA of the CDR3 is TGTGCCAGCTCACCTCAAGCGGGGGCAATTAACACCGGGGAGCTGTTTTTT. Residues: CASSPQAGAINTGELFF. The V call is TRBV18, the J call TRBJ2-2; 8 bases match TRBD2. Germline values: CDR1 KGHSH, CDR2 LQKENI. The CDR3 spans 17 residues. With V trimmed by 3 bases and J by 2 bases, 8 bases remained unmatched. Looking up the rest from reference TRBV18 and TRBJ2-2 gives the full variable domain: NAGVMQNPRHLVRRRGQEARLRCSPMKGHSHVYWYRQLPEEGLKFMVYLQKENIIDESGMPKERFSAEFPKEGPSILRIQQVVRGDSAAYFCASSPQAGAINTGELFFGEGSRLTVL.

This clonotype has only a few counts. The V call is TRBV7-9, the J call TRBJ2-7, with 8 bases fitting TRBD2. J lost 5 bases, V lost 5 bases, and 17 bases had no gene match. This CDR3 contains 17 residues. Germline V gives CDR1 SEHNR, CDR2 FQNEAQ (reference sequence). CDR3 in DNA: TGTGCCAGCAGCCACGGGGGGGGACACGGAGTGAATGACGAGCAGTACTTC. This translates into CASSHGGGHGVNDEQYF.

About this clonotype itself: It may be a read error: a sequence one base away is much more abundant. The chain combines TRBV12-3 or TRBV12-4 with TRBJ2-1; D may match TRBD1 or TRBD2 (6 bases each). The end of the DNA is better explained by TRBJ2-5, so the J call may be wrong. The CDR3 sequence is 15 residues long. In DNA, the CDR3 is TGTGCCGGCAGTTTTAAGTGGGGGCAGGGAGGGACCCAGTACTTC. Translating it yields CAGSFKWGQGGTQYF.

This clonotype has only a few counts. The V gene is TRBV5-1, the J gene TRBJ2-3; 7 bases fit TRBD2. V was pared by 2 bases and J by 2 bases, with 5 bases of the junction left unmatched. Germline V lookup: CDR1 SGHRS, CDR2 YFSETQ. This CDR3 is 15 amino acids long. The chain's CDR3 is CASSFGRANTDTQYF. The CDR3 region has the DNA TGCGCCAGCAGCTTTGGGAGGGCTAACACAGATACGCAGTATTTT. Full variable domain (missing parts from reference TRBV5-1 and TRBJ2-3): KAGVTQTPRYLIKTRGQQVTLSCSPISGHRSVSWYQQTPGQGLQFLFEYFSETQRNKGNFPGRFSGRQFSNSRSEMNVSTLELGDSALYLCASSFGRANTDTQYFGPGTRLTVL.

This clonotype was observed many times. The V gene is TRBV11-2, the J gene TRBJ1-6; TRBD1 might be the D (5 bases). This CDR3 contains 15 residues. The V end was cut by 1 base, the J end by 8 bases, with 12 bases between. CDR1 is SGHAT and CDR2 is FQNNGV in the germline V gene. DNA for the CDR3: TGTGCCAGCAGCTTAGGTCTGGGGCGACATTCACCCCTCCACTTT. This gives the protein CASSLGLGRHSPLHF.

The CDR3 region has the DNA TGTGCCAGCAGTGGCCCGACTAGCGGGAGCGGGACCCAGTACTTC. Amino acids: CASSGPTSGSGTQYF. V usage is TRBV6-2 or TRBV6-3 and J usage is TRBJ2-5; 12 nucleotides line up with TRBD2. The CDR3 sequence is 15 residues long. Germline V gene lookup returns CDR1 MNHEY and CDR2 SVGEGT. Trimming at V came to 5 bases and at J to 7 bases, leaving 8 bases not matched to a gene.

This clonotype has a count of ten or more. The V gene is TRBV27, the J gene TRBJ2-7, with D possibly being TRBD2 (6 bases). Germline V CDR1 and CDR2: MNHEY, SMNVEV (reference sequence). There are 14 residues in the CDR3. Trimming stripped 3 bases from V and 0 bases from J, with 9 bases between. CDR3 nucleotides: TGTGCCAGCAGTTTCAGCGGGTACTCCTACGAGCAGTACTTC. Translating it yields CASSFSGYSYEQYF.

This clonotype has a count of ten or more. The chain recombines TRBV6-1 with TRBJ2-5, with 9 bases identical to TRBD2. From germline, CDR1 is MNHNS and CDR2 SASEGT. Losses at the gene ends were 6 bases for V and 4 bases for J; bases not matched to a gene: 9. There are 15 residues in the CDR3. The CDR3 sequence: CASSLIAGAIETQYF. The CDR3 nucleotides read TGTGCCAGCAGCCTGATAGCGGGAGCCATAGAGACCCAGTACTTC.

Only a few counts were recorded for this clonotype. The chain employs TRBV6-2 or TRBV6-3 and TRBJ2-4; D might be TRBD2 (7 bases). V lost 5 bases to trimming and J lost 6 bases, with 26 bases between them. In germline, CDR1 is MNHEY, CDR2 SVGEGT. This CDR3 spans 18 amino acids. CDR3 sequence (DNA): TGTGCCAGCAGTGATGGGGGGGGCTTTCTTTTAGGACTAAACATTCAGTACTTC. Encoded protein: CASSDGGGFLLGLNIQYF.

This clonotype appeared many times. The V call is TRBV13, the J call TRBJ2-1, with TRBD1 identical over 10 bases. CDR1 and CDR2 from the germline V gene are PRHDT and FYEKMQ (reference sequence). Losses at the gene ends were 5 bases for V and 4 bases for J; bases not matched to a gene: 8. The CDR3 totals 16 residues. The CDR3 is CASSHGRDRGYNEQFF. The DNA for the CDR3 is TGTGCCAGCAGCCACGGGCGGGACAGGGGTTACAATGAGCAGTTCTTC.

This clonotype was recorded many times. CDR3 nucleotide sequence: TGTGCCAGCAGCCATCGAGGACAGGGCCAAGCTTTCTTT. This translates into CASSHRGQGQAFF. V gene TRBV3-1 combines with J gene TRBJ1-1; 8 bases fit TRBD1. This CDR3 has 13 amino acids. V lost 3 bases and J lost 9; bases outside the gene matches: 6. Germline V gives CDR1 LGHDT, CDR2 YNNKEL (reference sequence).

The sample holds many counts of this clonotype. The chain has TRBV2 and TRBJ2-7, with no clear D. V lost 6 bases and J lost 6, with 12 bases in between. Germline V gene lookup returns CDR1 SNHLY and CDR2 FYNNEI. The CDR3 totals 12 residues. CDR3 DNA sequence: TGTGCCAGCAGAGTCGCATCTTCCGAGCAGTACTTC. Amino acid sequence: CASRVASSEQYF.